The next 9 T cell receptor beta chains were all read from a single sample in a study of blood T cell repertoires in COVID-19 (dated by TCRdb to 2020 to 2021). Library prep was done by the immunoSEQ multiplex PCR assay. TCRdb took this table from immuneACCESS and kept in-frame rearrangements with V and J called. Such tables lack part of the clones; where checked against another copy, unresolved V genes explain under half of the gap, and the rest is unexplained. The sample contains 210,000 or so clones, around four fifths of them found a single time. Clones ranked in the top ten supply around 19% of the sample. Sequenced material: peripheral blood. Every receptor here comes from a human donor in a cohort sampled during active COVID-19.

This clone was seen a few times. The chain has TRBV5-1 and TRBJ2-6, with D perhaps matching TRBD2 (6 bases). Trimming left V 6 bases short and J 0 bases short, with 13 bases between. The length of the CDR3 is 16 residues. Per the germline V gene, CDR1 is SGHRS and CDR2 is YFSETQ. The CDR3 bases are TGCGCCAGCAATAGCGGAATGAGCTCTGGGGCCAACGTCCTGACTTTC. This translates into CASNSGMSSGANVLTF.

The V and J genes are TRBV28 and TRBJ2-3; TRBD1 matches at 8 bases. In germline, CDR1 is MDHEN, CDR2 SYDVKM. J was trimmed by 6 bases and V by 6 bases; bases with no gene match: 14. The CDR3 extends over 16 amino acids. As DNA, the CDR3 is TGTGCCAGCAGCCTGACAGGGGTCCGGGTGATGGATACGCAGTATTTT. It encodes CASSLTGVRVMDTQYF.

The V and J genes are TRBV4-1 and TRBJ2-1, with TRBD2 matching over 9 bases. V was clipped by 1 base and J by 4 bases; unmatched bases: 2. The CDR3 has 15 amino acids. Germline V gives CDR1 MGHRA, CDR2 YSYEKL. The CDR3 spells CASSQGSGGYNEQFF. CDR3 coding DNA: TGCGCCAGCAGCCAAGGAAGCGGGGGGTACAATGAGCAGTTCTTC.

This CDR3 reads CASSENRESQPQHF. The CDR3 DNA follows: TGTGCCAGCAGTGAAAACAGGGAATCACAGCCCCAGCATTTT. The chain is built from TRBV2 and TRBJ1-5; D is perhaps TRBD1 (6 bases). The CDR3 has 14 amino acids. Germline CDR1 is SNHLY and CDR2 is FYNNEI. V lost 2 bases to trimming and J lost 7 bases, with 12 bases between them.

The chain recombines TRBV5-1 with TRBJ1-6; the D gene is possibly TRBD1 (5 bases). The CDR3 runs 15 residues. Germline CDR1 is SGHRS and CDR2 is YFSETQ. V lost 3 bases to trimming and J lost 7 bases, with 14 bases between them. The CDR3 bases are TGCGCCAGCAGCTCCTCAGGGCGTCAAAATTCACCCCTCCACTTT. Encoded protein: CASSSSGRQNSPLHF.

The J gene is TRBJ2-1, the V gene TRBV7-3, with 8 nucleotides matching TRBD2. Germline V gives CDR1 SGHTA, CDR2 FQGTGA. The CDR3 sequence is 15 residues long. V gave up 4 bases and J gave up 10 bases; unmatched junction bases: 12. The CDR3 reads CASSSTGTRGSEQFF. The CDR3 DNA is TGTGCCAGCAGCTCTACCGGGACTAGAGGGAGCGAGCAGTTCTTC.

This rearrangement joins TRBV5-1 to TRBJ1-2; 7 bases map to TRBD1. The CDR3 has 15 amino acids. Trimming cost V 0 bases and J 0 bases; bases outside gene matches: 2. Per germline, CDR1 SGHRS and CDR2 YFSETQ. This chain's CDR3 is CASSLGQGANYGYTF. Here the CDR3 DNA reads TGCGCCAGCAGCTTGGGACAGGGAGCTAACTATGGCTACACCTTC.

This clone was observed a few times. The rearrangement joins TRBV6-5 to TRBJ2-5, with 8 bases matching TRBD1. The CDR3 totals 14 residues. V trimming: 6 bases; J trimming: 4 bases; junction bases outside the gene matches: 7. Germline assignment: CDR1 MNHEY and CDR2 SVGAGI. CDR3 bases: TGTGCCAGCAGCCCACCGACAGGGGTAGAGACCCAGTACTTC. Translation gives CASSPPTGVETQYF.

Concerning this clone: Compared with germline, one end of the junction differs, possibly owing to a read error. This chain joins TRBV5-8 and TRBJ1-2; D is undetermined. The CDR3 is 12 amino acids. Per germline, CDR1 SGHTS and CDR2 YDEGEE. The CDR3 here is CASSLAYLGSLF. The CDR3 nucleotides read TGTGCCAGCAGCTTGGCCTATCTGGGCTCTCTCTTC.